These T cell receptor beta chains were read from a single sample in a study of T-cell reconstitution after alpha-beta-depleted transplantation in children. TCRdb processed the PCR reads anew with MiXCR; each CDR3 protein has one entry. The sample contains fewer than 150,000 distinct CDR3 sequences, 23% of which appear only once. Source: PBMCs, mostly from graft donor cells, taken 180 days after TCRalphabeta/CD19-depleted stem cell transplant. The receptors were gathered from a male patient between 2 and 9 years old who had a stem cell transplant for chronic granulomatous disease, so the T cells may come from the graft donor. Both conserved end residues are part of each CDR3. Fields, in order: CDR3 length, V gene, J gene, CDR3 protein.

length: 14; V: TRBV29-1; J: TRBJ2-2; CDR3: CSVVAGAATGELFF
length: 15; V: TRBV5-1; J: TRBJ2-1; CDR3: CASHRDGSSYNEQFF
length: 12; V: TRBV5-1; J: TRBJ1-2; CDR3: CASSLEGNGYTF
length: 13; V: TRBV20-1; J: TRBJ2-5; CDR3: CSAVQGVIETQYF
length: 11; V: TRBV20-1; J: TRBJ2-3; CDR3: CSARGTATQYF
length: 11; V: TRBV12-3/TRBV12-4; J: TRBJ2-1; CDR3: CASTPGLFQFF
length: 13; V: TRBV10-3; J: TRBJ2-2; CDR3: CAISPLATGELFF
length: 14; V: TRBV12-3/TRBV12-4; J: TRBJ2-1; CDR3: CASSATGLGNEQFF
length: 14; V: TRBV12-3/TRBV12-4; J: TRBJ1-6; CDR3: CASRETGGSSPLHF
length: 14; V: TRBV20-1; J: TRBJ2-7; CDR3: CSARPGQGIYEQYF
length: 15; V: TRBV30; J: TRBJ2-1; CDR3: CAWSEGTSGYNEQFF
length: 13; V: TRBV5-6; J: TRBJ2-5; CDR3: CASSPEFQETQYF
length: 16; V: TRBV28; J: TRBJ2-7; CDR3: CASRSRVSDKDYEQYF
length: 12; V: TRBV28; J: TRBJ1-1; CDR3: CASSLVNTEAFF
length: 17; V: TRBV7-2; J: TRBJ2-1; CDR3: CASSLSQTSFGYNEQFF
length: 15; V: TRBV5-1; J: TRBJ2-3; CDR3: CASSLGRALTDTQYF
length: 17; V: TRBV12-3/TRBV12-4; J: TRBJ2-3; CDR3: CASSLAGTSGTTDTQYF
length: 14; V: TRBV12-3/TRBV12-4; J: TRBJ2-7; CDR3: CASRRLAGAHEQYF
length: 18; V: TRBV12-3/TRBV12-4; J: TRBJ2-3; CDR3: CASSFRGRPHQSTDTQYF
length: 16; V: TRBV12-3/TRBV12-4; J: TRBJ2-5; CDR3: CASSPQGTGHQETQYF
length: 13; V: TRBV2; J: TRBJ2-2; CDR3: CASIRDPTGELFF
length: 13; V: TRBV20-1; J: TRBJ2-7; CDR3: CSAGRIQSYEQYF